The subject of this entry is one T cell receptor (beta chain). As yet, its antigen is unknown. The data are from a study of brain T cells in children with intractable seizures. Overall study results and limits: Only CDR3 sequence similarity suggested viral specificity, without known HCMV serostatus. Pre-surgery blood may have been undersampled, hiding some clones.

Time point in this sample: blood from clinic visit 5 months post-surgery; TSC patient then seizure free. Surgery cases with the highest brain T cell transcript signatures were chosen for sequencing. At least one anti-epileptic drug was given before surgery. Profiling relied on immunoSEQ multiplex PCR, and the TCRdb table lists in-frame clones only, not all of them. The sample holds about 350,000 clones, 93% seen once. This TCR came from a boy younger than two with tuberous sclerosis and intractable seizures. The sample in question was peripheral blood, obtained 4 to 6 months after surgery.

Here the CDR3 DNA reads TGTGCCTGGAGTGTACGCGGGGCCATCTCTGGAAACACCATATATTTT. Protein product: CAWSVRGAISGNTIYF. The gene calls are TRBV30 and TRBJ1-3; D might be TRBD1 (5 bases). The CDR3 has 16 residues. Germline CDR1 and CDR2: GTSNPN and SVGIG (reference sequence). V was trimmed by 0 bases and J by 0 bases, leaving 12 bases between them.